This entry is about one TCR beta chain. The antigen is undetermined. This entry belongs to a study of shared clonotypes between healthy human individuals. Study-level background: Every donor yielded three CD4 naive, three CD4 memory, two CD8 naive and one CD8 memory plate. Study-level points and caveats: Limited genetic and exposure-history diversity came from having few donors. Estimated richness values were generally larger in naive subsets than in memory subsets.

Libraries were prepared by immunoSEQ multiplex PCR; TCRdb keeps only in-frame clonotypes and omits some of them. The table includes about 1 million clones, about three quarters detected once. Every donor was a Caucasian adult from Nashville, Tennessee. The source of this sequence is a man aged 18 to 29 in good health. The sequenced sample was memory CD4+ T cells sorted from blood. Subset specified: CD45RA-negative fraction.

The CDR3 loop reads CASSLIQPEGDTQYF. Here the CDR3 DNA reads TGCGCCAGCAGCTTGATCCAACCCGAGGGGGATACGCAGTATTTT. The chain has TRBV5-1 and TRBJ2-3; tentatively, D is TRBD1 or TRBD2 (5 bases each). V dropped 1 base and J dropped 6 bases, with 15 bases sitting between them. Germline loops: CDR1 SGHRS, CDR2 YFSETQ. This CDR3 is built from 15 residues.